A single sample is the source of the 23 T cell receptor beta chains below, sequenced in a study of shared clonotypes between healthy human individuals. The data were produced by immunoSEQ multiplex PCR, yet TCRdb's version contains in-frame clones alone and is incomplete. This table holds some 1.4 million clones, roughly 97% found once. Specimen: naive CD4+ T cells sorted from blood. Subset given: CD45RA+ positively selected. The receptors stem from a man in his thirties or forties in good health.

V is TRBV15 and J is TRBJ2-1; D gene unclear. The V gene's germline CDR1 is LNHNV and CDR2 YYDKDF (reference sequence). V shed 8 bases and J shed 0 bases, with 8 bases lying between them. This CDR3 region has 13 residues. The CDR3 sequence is CATAKSSYNEQFF. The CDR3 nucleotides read TGTGCCACCGCCAAGAGCTCCTACAATGAGCAGTTCTTC.

The DNA of the CDR3 is TGTGCCAGCTTCAGGGGCCAGAACACCGGGGAGCTGTTTTTT. It translates to CASFRGQNTGELFF. This chain joins TRBV28 and TRBJ2-2, with D perhaps matching TRBD1 (6 bases). Trimming removed 8 bases at V and 1 base at J, with 11 bases between. The V gene's germline CDR1 is MDHEN and CDR2 SYDVKM. The CDR3 spans 14 residues.

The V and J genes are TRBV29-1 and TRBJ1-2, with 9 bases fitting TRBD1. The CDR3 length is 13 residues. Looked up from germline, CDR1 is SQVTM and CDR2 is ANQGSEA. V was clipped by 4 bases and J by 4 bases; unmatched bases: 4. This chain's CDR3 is CSVVGQGIYGYTF. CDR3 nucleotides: TGCAGCGTTGTCGGACAGGGGATCTATGGCTACACCTTC.

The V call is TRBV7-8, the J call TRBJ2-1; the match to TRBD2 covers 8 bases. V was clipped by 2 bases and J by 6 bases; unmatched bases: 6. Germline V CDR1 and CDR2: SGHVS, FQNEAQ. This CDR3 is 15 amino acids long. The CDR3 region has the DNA TGTGCCAGCAGCTTACCCGCGGGAGGAGGCAATGAGCAGTTCTTC. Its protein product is CASSLPAGGGNEQFF.

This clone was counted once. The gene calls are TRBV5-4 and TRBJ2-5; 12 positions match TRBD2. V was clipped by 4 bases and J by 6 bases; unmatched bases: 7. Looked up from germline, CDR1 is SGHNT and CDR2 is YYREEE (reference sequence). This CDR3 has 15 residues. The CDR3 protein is CASSLAGGPIQTQYF. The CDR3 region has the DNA TGTGCCAGCAGCCTAGCGGGAGGGCCTATCCAGACCCAGTACTTC.

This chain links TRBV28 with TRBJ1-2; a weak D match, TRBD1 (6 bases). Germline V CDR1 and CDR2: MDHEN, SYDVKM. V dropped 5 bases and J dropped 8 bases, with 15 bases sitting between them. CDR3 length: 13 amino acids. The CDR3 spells CASSPLTGGGYTF. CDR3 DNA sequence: TGTGCCAGCAGTCCTCTGACAGGAGGCGGCTACACCTTC.

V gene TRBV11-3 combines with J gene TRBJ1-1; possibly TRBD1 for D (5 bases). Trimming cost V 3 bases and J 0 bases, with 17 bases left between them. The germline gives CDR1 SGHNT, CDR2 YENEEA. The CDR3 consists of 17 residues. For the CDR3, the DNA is TGTGCCAGCAGCTTCCAGCCCTTGGGGCAGCTGAACACTGAAGCTTTCTTT. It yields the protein CASSFQPLGQLNTEAFF. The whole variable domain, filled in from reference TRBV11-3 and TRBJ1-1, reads EAGVVQSPRYKIIEKKQPVAFWCNPISGHNTLYWYLQNLGQGPELLIRYENEEAVDDSQLPKDRFSAERLKGVDSTLKIQPAELGDSAVYLCASSFQPLGQLNTEAFFGQGTRLTVV.

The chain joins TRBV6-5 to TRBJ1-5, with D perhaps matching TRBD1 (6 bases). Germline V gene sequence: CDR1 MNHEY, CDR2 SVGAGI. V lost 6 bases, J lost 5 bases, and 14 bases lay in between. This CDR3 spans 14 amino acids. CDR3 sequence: CASRRGQPDQPQHF. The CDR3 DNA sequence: TGTGCCAGCAGACGAGGACAGCCAGATCAGCCCCAGCATTTT.

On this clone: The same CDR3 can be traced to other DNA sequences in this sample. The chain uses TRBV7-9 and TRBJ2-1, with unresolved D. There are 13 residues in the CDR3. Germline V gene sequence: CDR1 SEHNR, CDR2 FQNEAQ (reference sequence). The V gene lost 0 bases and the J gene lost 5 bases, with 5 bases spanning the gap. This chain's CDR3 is CASSLARHNEQFF. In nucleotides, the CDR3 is TGTGCCAGCAGCTTAGCCCGCCACAATGAGCAGTTCTTC.

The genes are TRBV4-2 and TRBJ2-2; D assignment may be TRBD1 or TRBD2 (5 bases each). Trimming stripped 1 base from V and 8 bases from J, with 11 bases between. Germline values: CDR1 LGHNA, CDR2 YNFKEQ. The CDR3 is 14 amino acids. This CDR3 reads CASSQVLEGGELFF. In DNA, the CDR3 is TGTGCCAGCAGCCAAGTATTAGAGGGGGGGGAGCTGTTTTTT.

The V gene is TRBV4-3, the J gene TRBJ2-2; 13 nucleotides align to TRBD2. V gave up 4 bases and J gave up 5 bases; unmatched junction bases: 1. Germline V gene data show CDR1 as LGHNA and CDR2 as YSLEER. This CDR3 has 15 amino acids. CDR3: CASSRGLAGTGELFF. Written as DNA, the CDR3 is TGCGCCAGCAGCCGGGGACTAGCGGGGACCGGGGAGCTGTTTTTT.

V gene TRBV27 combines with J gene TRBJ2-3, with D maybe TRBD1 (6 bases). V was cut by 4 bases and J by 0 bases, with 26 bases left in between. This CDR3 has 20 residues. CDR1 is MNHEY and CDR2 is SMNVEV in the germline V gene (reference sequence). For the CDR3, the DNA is TGTGCCAGCAGTTCCAAGCTCCACTCCAACAGGGACACTAGCACAGATACGCAGTATTTT. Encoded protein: CASSSKLHSNRDTSTDTQYF.

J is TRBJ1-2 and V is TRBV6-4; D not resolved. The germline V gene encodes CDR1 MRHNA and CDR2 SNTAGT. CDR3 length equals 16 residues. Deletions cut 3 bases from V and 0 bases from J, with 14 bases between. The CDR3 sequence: CASSESDRLPNYGYTF. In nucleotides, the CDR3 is TGTGCCAGCAGTGAATCGGACCGACTACCTAACTATGGCTACACCTTC.

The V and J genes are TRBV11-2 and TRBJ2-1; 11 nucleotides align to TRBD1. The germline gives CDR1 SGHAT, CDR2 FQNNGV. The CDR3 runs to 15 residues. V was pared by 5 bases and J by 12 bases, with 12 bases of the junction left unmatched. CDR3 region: CASSLGTGGRGGQFF. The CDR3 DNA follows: TGTGCCAGCAGCCTAGGGACAGGGGGTAGGGGTGGGCAGTTCTTC.

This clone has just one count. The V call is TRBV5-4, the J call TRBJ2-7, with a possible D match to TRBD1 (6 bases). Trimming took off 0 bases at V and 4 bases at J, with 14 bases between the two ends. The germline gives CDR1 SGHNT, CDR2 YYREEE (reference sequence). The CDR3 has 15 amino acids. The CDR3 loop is CASSLEGQSRYEQYF. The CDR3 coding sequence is TGTGCCAGCAGCTTGGAGGGACAAAGCCGATACGAGCAGTACTTC.

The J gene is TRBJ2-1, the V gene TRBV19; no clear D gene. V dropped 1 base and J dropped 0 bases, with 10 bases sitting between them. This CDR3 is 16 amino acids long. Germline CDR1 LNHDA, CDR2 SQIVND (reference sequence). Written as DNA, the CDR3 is TGTGCCAGTAGTATAGGGCTTGGGTCCTCCTACAATGAGCAGTTCTTC. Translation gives CASSIGLGSSYNEQFF.

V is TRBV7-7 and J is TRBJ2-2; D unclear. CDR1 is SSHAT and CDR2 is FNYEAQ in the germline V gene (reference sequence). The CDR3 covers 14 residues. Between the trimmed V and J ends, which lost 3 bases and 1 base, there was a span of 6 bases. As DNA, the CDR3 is TGTGCCAGCAGCTTTAAACTGAACACCGGGGAGCTGTTTTTT. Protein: CASSFKLNTGELFF.

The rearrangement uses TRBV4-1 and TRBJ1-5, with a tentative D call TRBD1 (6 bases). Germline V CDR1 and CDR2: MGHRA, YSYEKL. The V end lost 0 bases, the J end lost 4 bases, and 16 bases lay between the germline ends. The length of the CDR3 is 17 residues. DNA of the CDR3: TGCGCCAGCAGCCAAGAGTGGGTCGACAGGCGTAATCAGCCCCAGCATTTT. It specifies CASSQEWVDRRNQPQHF.

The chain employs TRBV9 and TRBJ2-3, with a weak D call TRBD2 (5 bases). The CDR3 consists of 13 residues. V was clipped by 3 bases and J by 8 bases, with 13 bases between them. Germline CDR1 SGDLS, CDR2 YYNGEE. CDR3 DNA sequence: TGTGCCAGCAGCGCTTTGTCCGGAGGTACGCAGTATTTT. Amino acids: CASSALSGGTQYF. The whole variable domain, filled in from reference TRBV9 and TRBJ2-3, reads DSGVTQTPKHLITATGQRVTLRCSPRSGDLSVYWYQQSLDQGLQFLIQYYNGEERAKGNILERFSAQQFPDLHSELNLSSLELGDSALYFCASSALSGGTQYFGPGTRLTVL.

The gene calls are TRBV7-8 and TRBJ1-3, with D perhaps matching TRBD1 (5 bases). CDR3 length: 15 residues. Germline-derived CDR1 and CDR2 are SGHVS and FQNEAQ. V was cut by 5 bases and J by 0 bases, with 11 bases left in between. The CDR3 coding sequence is TGTGCCAGCAGCCGGGACGTTCGCTCTGGAAACACCATATATTTT. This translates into CASSRDVRSGNTIYF.

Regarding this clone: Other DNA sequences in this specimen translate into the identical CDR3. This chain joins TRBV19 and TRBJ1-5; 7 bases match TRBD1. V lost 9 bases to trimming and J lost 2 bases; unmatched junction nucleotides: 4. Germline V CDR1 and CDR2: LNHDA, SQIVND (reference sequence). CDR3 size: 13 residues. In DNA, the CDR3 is TGTGCCAGCAGACAGGGCGGCAATCAGCCCCAGCATTTT. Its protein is CASRQGGNQPQHF.

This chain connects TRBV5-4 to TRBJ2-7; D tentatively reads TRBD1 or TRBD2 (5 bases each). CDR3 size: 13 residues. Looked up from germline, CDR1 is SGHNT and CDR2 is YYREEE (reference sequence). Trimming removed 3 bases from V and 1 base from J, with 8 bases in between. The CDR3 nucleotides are TGTGCCAGCAGCTCCGGGGCTTCCTACGAGCAGTACTTC. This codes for CASSSGASYEQYF.

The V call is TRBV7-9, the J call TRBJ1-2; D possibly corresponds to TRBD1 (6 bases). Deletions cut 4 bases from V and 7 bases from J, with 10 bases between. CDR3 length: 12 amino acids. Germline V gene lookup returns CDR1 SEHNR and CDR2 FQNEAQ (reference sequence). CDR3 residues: CASSSETGGYTF. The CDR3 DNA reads TGTGCCAGCAGCTCCGAGACAGGTGGCTACACCTTC.